What follows describes a single TCR beta chain. This sample stems from a study of blood T cell repertoires in COVID-19. Germline V CDR1 and CDR2: SGHRS, YFSETQ. Between the trimmed V and J ends, which lost 1 base and 5 bases, there was a span of 10 bases. The CDR3 is 14 residues long. Only in-frame clones appear in the TCRdb table, and some are missing; sequencing was by immunoSEQ multiplex PCR. Here the sample spans some 410,000 clones, roughly 88% being singletons. This sequence joins TRBV5-1 and TRBJ1-5; D remains unclear. Sequencing input: PBMCs or T cells enriched from blood (not recorded which). This sequence was found in a woman aged 25 to 45 with acute COVID-19. CDR3 protein: CASSLYGGHQPQHF. The CDR3 nucleotides read TGCGCCAGCAGCTTGTACGGAGGACATCAGCCCCAGCATTTT.